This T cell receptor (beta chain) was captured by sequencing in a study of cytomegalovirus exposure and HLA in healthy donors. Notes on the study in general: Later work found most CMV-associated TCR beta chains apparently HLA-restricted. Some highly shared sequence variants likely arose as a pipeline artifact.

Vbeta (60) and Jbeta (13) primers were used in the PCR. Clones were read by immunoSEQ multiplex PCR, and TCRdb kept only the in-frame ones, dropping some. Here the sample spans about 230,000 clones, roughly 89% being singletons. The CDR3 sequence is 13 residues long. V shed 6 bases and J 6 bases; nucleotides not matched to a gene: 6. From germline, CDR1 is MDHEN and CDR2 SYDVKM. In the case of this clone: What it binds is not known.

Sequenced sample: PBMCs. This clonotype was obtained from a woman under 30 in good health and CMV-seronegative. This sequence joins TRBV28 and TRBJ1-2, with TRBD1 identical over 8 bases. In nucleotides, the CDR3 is TGTGCCAGCAGAGGACAGGGCCGGGATGGCTACACCTTC. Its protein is CASRGQGRDGYTF.